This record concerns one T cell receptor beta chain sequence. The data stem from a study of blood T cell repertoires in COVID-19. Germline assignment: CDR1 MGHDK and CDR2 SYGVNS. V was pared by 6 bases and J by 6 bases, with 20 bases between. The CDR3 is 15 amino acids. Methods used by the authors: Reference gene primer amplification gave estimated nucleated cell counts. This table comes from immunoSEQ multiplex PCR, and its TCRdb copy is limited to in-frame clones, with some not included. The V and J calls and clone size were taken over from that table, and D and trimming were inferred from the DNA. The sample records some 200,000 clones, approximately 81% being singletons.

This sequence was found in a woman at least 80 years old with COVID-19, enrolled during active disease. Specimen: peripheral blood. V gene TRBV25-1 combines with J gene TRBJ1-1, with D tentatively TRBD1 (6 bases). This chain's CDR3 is CASRGARGTTAEAFF. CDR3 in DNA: TGTGCCAGCAGGGGGGCTAGAGGGACGACGGCTGAAGCTTTCTTT.